These 8 T cell receptor beta chains originate from one sample sequenced in a study of T cells in Graves' hyperthyroidism and ophthalmopathy. RNA transcripts gave rise to amplified TCR beta CDR3 regions. The HTBI primer set was used in a first-round RT-PCR of the TCR CDR3. TCRdb passed the multiplex PCR reads through MiXCR, listing each CDR3 protein once. This table holds hundreds of thousands of distinct CDR3 sequences, around 20% found once. The sample consisted of blood. All receptors come from a young man with Graves' ophthalmopathy.

This clonotype was picked up a small number of times. The chain employs TRBV12-3 or TRBV12-4 and TRBJ2-3; perhaps TRBD2 as D (7 bases). V was shortened by 6 bases and J by 4 bases, with 14 bases between the two germline ends. The CDR3 extends over 14 amino acids. CDR3: CASSTGTKPDTQYF. The CDR3 region has the DNA TGTGCCAGCAGCACAGGGACTAAGCCAGATACGCAGTATTTT.

CDR3 nucleotide sequence: TGTGCCAGCATCCACCGGGACCGAAGCTTTGAAGCTTTCTTT. Its protein is CASIHRDRSFEAFF. The chain combines TRBV6-1 with TRBJ1-1; possible D gene TRBD1, 5 bases. Germline CDR1 is MNHNS and CDR2 is SASEGT. V shed 7 bases and J shed 7 bases, with 19 bases lying between them. The CDR3 covers 14 residues.

This clonotype was seen ten or more times. The gene calls are TRBV2 and TRBJ2-7, with TRBD2 matching over 14 bases. This CDR3 is 19 amino acids long. V was clipped by 5 bases and J by 5 bases; unmatched bases: 17. CDR1 SNHLY and CDR2 FYNNEI come from the germline V gene. This CDR3 reads CASSITGTSGSFFRDEQYF. As DNA, the CDR3 is TGTGCCAGCAGTATTACCGGGACTAGCGGGAGTTTCTTCCGTGACGAGCAGTACTTC.

This clonotype was counted many times. This chain connects TRBV29-1 to TRBJ1-1; 7 bases match TRBD1. The junction had 6 bases not matched to a gene; V was cut back by 7 bases and J by 4 bases. CDR1 and CDR2 (germline): SQVTM, ANQGSEA. The CDR3 contains 12 residues. The CDR3 loop is CSAKGATTEAFF. CDR3 bases: TGCAGCGCGAAGGGGGCGACCACTGAAGCTTTCTTT.

The chain is built from TRBV5-1 and TRBJ1-2, with 7 bases lining up with TRBD1. CDR1 and CDR2 from the germline V gene are SGHRS and YFSETQ. The junction had 10 bases not matched to a gene; V was cut back by 3 bases and J by 8 bases. CDR3 size: 14 residues. CDR3 sequence: CASSSDREGSGYTF. DNA of the CDR3: TGCGCCAGCAGCTCCGACAGGGAAGGGAGCGGCTACACCTTC.

The J gene is TRBJ2-5, the V gene TRBV2; 12 nucleotides agree with TRBD2. CDR1 SNHLY and CDR2 FYNNEI come from the germline V gene. The CDR3 has 15 residues. V trimming: 7 bases; J trimming: 5 bases; junction bases outside the gene matches: 8. The CDR3 coding sequence is TGTGCCAGCAAGATTCTAGCGGGAGGGGGCGAGACCCAGTACTTC. This gives the protein CASKILAGGGETQYF.

This clonotype was observed a few times. V usage is TRBV29-1 and J usage is TRBJ1-1; D unclear. Trimming stripped 4 bases from V and 1 base from J, with 19 bases between. Germline lookup yields CDR1 SQVTM and CDR2 ANQGSEA. The CDR3 is 16 amino acids. CDR3 sequence (DNA): TGCAGCGTTGTCCCGGCGGGGTGGGGAGGGAACACTGAAGCTTTCTTT. Protein sequence: CSVVPAGWGGNTEAFF.

This clonotype was recorded a few times. This chain joins TRBV30 and TRBJ2-1, with 9 nucleotides matching TRBD2. This CDR3 region has 19 residues. The J segment lost 4 bases and the V segment lost 0 bases, leaving 16 bases of the junction unmatched. The germline gives CDR1 GTSNPN, CDR2 SVGIG (reference sequence). CDR3 amino acids: CAWSVRTSDRFGLYNEQFF. The CDR3 DNA follows: TGTGCCTGGAGTGTACGGACTAGCGACCGCTTCGGGCTGTACAATGAGCAGTTCTTC.